Listed below are T cell receptor beta chains from one sample, sequenced in a study of blood T cell repertoires in COVID-19. Produced via immunoSEQ multiplex PCR; TCRdb's table is partial and in-frame only. The data show some 64,000 clones, roughly 90% seen once. The specimen sequenced was peripheral blood. The receptors here all came from a man between 45 and 60 years old with active COVID-19. Both conserved end residues are part of each CDR3. The D gene is left open where the match is weak. Only part of the rows carry a size: once, few, many, or a class if the clone is expanded.

v_gene	j_gene	d_gene	abundance	CDR3aa	CDR3nt
TRBV5-1	TRBJ2-7	NA	NA	CASSLGGTYEQYF	TGCGCCAGCAGCCTCGGAGGAACCTACGAGCAGTACTTC
TRBV29-1	TRBJ1-2	TRBD1	NA	CSVGQGVNYGYTF	TGCAGCGTGGGACAGGGGGTTAACTATGGCTACACCTTC
TRBV29-1	TRBJ2-3	NA	NA	CSVGLRLVANTQYF	TGCAGCGTTGGCCTTCGACTAGTAGCGAATACGCAGTATTTT
TRBV3-1/TRBV3-2	TRBJ1-2	NA	NA	CASSQQAYYGYTF	TGTGCCAGCAGCCAACAGGCCTACTATGGCTACACCTTC
TRBV6-5	TRBJ1-3	NA	once	CASSYSSISGNTIYF	TGTGCCAGCAGTTACTCGAGCATCTCTGGAAACACCATATATTTT
TRBV4-1	TRBJ1-4	NA	NA	CASSLAEGILRGEKLFF	TGCGCCAGCAGCCTCGCAGAGGGCATCCTCCGCGGTGAAAAACTGTTTTTT
TRBV7-7	TRBJ1-4	NA	NA	CASSLEGQPNEKLFF	TGTGCTAGCAGCTTAGAAGGACAGCCTAATGAAAAACTGTTTTTT
TRBV6-1	TRBJ2-7	NA	NA	CASSEESYEQYF	TGTGCCAGCAGTGAAGAGAGCTACGAGCAGTACTTC
TRBV5-1	TRBJ2-2	TRBD1	NA	CASSSGQGMVGELFF	TGCGCCAGCAGCTCGGGACAGGGAATGGTCGGGGAGCTGTTTTTT
TRBV11-2	TRBJ2-7	NA	few	CASSPPFLSVNSYEQYF	TGTGCCAGCAGCCCTCCATTCCTATCGGTTAACTCCTACGAGCAGTACTTC
TRBV4-2	TRBJ1-1	NA	once	CASSQPNRETEAFF	TGTGCCAGCAGCCAACCGAACAGGGAAACTGAAGCTTTCTTT
TRBV19	TRBJ2-3	TRBD1	NA	CASSTLSDRETQYF	TGTGCCAGTAGTACTCTTTCGGACAGGGAAACGCAGTATTTT
TRBV5-1	TRBJ2-3	NA	NA	CASSSGRGDTQYF	TGCGCCAGCAGCTCCGGGAGAGGAGATACGCAGTATTTT
TRBV7-2	TRBJ2-3	TRBD2	NA	CASSSGLAGDTQYF	TGTGCCAGCAGCTCGGGACTAGCCGGAGATACGCAGTATTTT
TRBV7-9	TRBJ1-1	NA	NA	CASSLDMNTEAFF	TGTGCCAGCAGCTTAGATATGAACACTGAAGCTTTCTTT
TRBV9	TRBJ2-1	TRBD2	NA	CASSAHPPGLAGGREQFF	TGTGCCAGCAGCGCGCATCCACCGGGACTAGCGGGGGGGCGCGAGCAGTTCTTC
TRBV5-1	TRBJ2-3	TRBD2	NA	CASSSPGSGGPDTQYF	TGCGCCAGCAGCTCCCCTGGTAGCGGGGGGCCAGATACGCAGTATTTT
TRBV5-4	TRBJ2-7	TRBD1	NA	CASSSDRAHEQYF	TGTGCCAGCAGCTCGGACAGGGCCCACGAGCAGTACTTC
TRBV27	TRBJ2-1	TRBD2	NA	CASRLAGGIIYNEQFF	TGTGCCAGCAGACTAGCGGGGGGGATAATATACAATGAGCAGTTCTTC
TRBV2	TRBJ2-7	TRBD1	once	CASSVRQGYEQYF	TGTGCCAGCAGTGTCAGACAGGGTTACGAGCAGTACTTC
TRBV19	TRBJ2-5	TRBD2	NA	CASSTLSSGGGETQYF	TGTGCCAGTAGTACTCTTTCTAGCGGGGGAGGAGAGACCCAGTACTTC
TRBV7-2	TRBJ2-5	TRBD2	NA	CASSPRLASGEQETQYF	TGTGCCAGCAGCCCCCGACTGGCTAGCGGGGAGCAAGAGACCCAGTACTTC
TRBV18	TRBJ1-1	NA	NA	CASAGQADEAFF	TGTGCCAGCGCGGGCCAGGCTGATGAAGCTTTCTTT
TRBV9	TRBJ2-5	TRBD2	NA	CASSVGTSGGVLETQYF	TGTGCCAGCAGCGTTGGGACTAGCGGGGGGGTCTTGGAGACCCAGTACTTC
TRBV7-9	TRBJ1-4	TRBD1	NA	CASSSGQGARREKLFF	TGTGCCAGCAGCTCCGGACAGGGGGCGAGAAGAGAAAAACTGTTTTTT
TRBV27	TRBJ1-4	NA	once	CASSLQGGLTNEKLFF	TGTGCCAGCAGTTTACAAGGCGGATTAACTAATGAAAAACTGTTTTTT
TRBV27	TRBJ2-7	NA	NA	CASSLKTGTQQYF	TGTGCCAGCAGTTTAAAGACAGGGACTCAGCAGTACTTC
TRBV5-1	TRBJ2-7	NA	NA	CASSLGTVSYEQYF	TGCGCCAGCAGCTTGGGGACAGTCTCCTACGAGCAGTACTTC
TRBV10-3	TRBJ2-1	TRBD1	NA	CATQKTGGTNEQFF	TGTGCCACACAAAAGACAGGGGGCACGAATGAGCAGTTCTTC
TRBV28	TRBJ1-6	TRBD1	NA	CASSFRTGGSWSPLHF	TGTGCCAGCAGTTTTAGGACAGGGGGCAGTTGGTCACCCCTCCACTTT
TRBV2	TRBJ2-4	NA	NA	CASLAKNIQYF	TGTGCCAGCCTAGCCAAAAACATTCAGTACTTC
TRBV7-5	TRBJ1-4	NA	NA	CARSSQGTEKLFF	TGTGCCAGAAGCTCCCAGGGGACCGAAAAACTGTTTTTT
TRBV9	TRBJ2-7	NA	NA	CASSSRDFNYEQYF	TGTGCCAGCAGCTCCCGGGACTTTAACTACGAGCAGTACTTC
TRBV7-2	TRBJ2-1	TRBD1	few	CASSYRDRGGGEQFF	TGTGCCAGCAGCTACCGGGACAGGGGAGGGGGTGAGCAGTTCTTC
TRBV12-3/TRBV12-4	TRBJ1-5	NA	NA	CASSQGLDQPQHF	TGTGCCAGCAGCCAGGGGTTAGATCAGCCCCAGCATTTT
TRBV2	TRBJ1-5	NA	NA	CASSAGTTGQPQHF	TGTGCCAGCAGTGCTGGAACCACCGGGCAGCCCCAGCATTTT
TRBV4-1	TRBJ1-2	NA	NA	CASSPTSGQVYGYTF	TGCGCCAGCAGCCCAACCTCAGGCCAGGTCTATGGCTACACCTTC